This entry concerns a single T cell receptor (beta chain). Its antigen is currently unknown. The record originates from a study of CD8+ T cells in alopecia areata. General study points: Lesional tissue from the scalp (especially in alopecia totalis/universalis) showed higher clonality than normal scalp.

Treatment here: oral pan-JAK inhibitor, 5-10 mg twice daily. As the sequencing template, cDNA was produced by extracting RNA and reverse transcribing it. The method was immunoSEQ multiplex PCR; TCRdb's version includes in-frame clones alone and lacks a portion of them. The sample records approximately 150,000 clones, around 58% being singletons. Sequencing used CD4+ T cells sorted from blood, obtained between weeks 55 and 70, from a patient treated with tofacitinib. The receptor comes from a human donor with alopecia areata.

Here the CDR3 reads CASSTEGTDTQYF. The CDR3 DNA sequence: TGTGCCAGCAGTACCGAGGGCACAGATACGCAGTATTTT. The chain carries TRBV2 and TRBJ2-3; D ambiguous. V gave up 5 bases and J gave up 1 base, with 7 bases separating them. This CDR3 contains 13 residues. Germline assignment: CDR1 SNHLY and CDR2 FYNNEI.